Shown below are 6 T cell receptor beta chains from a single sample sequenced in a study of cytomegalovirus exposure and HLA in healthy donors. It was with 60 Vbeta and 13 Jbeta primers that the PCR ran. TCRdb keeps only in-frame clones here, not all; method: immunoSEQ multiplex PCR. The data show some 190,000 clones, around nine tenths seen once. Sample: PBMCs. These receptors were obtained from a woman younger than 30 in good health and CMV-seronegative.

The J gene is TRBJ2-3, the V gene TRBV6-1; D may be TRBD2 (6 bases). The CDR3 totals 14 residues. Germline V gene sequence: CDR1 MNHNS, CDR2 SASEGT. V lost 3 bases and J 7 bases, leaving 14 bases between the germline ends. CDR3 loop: CASSDSGGGHTQYF. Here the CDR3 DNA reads TGTGCCAGCAGTGATTCCGGGGGAGGTCATACGCAGTATTTT.

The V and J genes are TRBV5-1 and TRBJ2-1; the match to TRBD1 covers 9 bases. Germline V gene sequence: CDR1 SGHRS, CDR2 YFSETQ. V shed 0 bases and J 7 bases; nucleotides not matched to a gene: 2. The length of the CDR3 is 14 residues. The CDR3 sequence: CASSLGGQGNEQFF. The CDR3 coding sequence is TGCGCCAGCAGCTTGGGTGGACAGGGGAATGAGCAGTTCTTC. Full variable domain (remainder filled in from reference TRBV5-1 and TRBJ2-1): KAGVTQTPRYLIKTRGQQVTLSCSPISGHRSVSWYQQTPGQGLQFLFEYFSETQRNKGNFPGRFSGRQFSNSRSEMNVSTLELGDSALYLCASSLGGQGNEQFFGPGTRLTVL.

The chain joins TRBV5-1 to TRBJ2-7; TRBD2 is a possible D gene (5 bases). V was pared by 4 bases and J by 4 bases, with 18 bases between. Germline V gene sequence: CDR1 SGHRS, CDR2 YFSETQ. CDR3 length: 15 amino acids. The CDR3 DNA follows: TGCGCCAGCAGCCCGGGATCGGGCGGGCCGTACGAGCAGTACTTC. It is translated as CASSPGSGGPYEQYF.

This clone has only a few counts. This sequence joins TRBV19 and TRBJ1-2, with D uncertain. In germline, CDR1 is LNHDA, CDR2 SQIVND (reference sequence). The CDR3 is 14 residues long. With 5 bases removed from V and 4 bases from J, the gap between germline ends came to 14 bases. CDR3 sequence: CASSPSQLLYGYTF. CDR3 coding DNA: TGTGCCAGTAGTCCCTCGCAACTGCTCTATGGCTACACCTTC.

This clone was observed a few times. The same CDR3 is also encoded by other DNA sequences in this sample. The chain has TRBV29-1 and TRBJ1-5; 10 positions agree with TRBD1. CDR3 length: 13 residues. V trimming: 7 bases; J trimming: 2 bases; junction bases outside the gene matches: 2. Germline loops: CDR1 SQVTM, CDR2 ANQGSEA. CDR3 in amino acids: CSAGQGGNQPQHF. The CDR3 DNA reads TGCAGCGCAGGACAGGGGGGCAATCAGCCCCAGCATTTT.

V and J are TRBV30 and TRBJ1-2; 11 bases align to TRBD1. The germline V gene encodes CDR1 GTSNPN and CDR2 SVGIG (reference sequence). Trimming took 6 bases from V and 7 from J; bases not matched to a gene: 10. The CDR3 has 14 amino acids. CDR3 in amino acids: CACPGQGVLGGYTF. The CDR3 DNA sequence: TGTGCCTGTCCGGGACAGGGGGTTTTAGGTGGCTACACCTTC.